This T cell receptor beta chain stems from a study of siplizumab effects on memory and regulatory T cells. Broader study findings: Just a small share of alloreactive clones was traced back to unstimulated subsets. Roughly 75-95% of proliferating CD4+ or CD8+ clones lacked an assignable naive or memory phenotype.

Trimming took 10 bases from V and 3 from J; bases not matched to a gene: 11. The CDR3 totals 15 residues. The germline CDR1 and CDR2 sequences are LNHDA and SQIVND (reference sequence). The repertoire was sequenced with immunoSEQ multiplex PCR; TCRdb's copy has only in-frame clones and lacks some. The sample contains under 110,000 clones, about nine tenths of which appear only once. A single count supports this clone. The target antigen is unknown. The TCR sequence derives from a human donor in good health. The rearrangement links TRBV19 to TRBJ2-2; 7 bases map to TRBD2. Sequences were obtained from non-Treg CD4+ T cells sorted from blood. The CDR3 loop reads CATPSPSGDTGELFF. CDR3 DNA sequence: TGTGCCACACCTAGCCCTAGCGGAGACACCGGGGAGCTGTTTTTT.